This T cell receptor beta chain comes out of a study of blood T cell repertoires in COVID-19 (dated by TCRdb to 2019 to 2021). At the level of the whole study: Samples from collaborators originated in the United States, Italy and Spain and spanned both the acute and convalescent phases of COVID-19. The prospective study material was composed of cDNA or gDNA derived from T cells, B-cell-depleted T cells, or PBMCs. Sample metadata almost always included a de-identified subject ID, COVID-19 status, age in years and sex. The repertoires were made available in a free public database intended to serve as a resource for research on the immune response to SARS-CoV-2. Deeply sampled blood TCRbeta repertoires from subjects exposed to, actively infected with, or recovered from COVID-19 were included in the dataset. HLA class I and class II types, where available, came from metadata supplied by the sample provider rather than from assay-based typing. Samples came from the ongoing ImmuneRACE study (first 160 participants) plus 1,254 subjects from 6 global collaborators.

Participants in the prospective study were aged roughly 18 to 100 years, lived in about two dozen United States geographic areas, and enrolled through a virtual design. Cohort assignment in the prospective study relied on participant-reported clinical history from a screening survey and a study questionnaire. In the prospective study, mobile phlebotomists collected whole blood, serum and a nasopharyngeal or oropharyngeal swab from each participant. Prospective study participants could optionally give additional blood draws and questionnaires over a roughly two-month period. Before DNA extraction, prospective study blood samples were shipped either frozen or at room temperature. Trimming at the junction amounts to 6 bases on V and 3 bases on J, and the germline ends lie 15 bases apart. The CDR3 sequence holds 16 residues, the cysteine and phenylalanine included. The DNA shown is the 48-base CDR3, in frame from base 1. CDR1 and CDR2 are drawn from the germline V gene (reference sequence): LGHDT, YNNKEL.

The immunoSEQ Assay, a bias-controlled multiplex PCR, was used to amplify TCRbeta CDR3 regions from genomic DNA. The study's processing was this. Nucleated cell counts per sample were estimated from amplification of reference gene primers within the assay. To quantify the absolute abundance of each unique TCRbeta CDR3 rearrangement, sequence reads were collapsed and filtered. For each sample, productive Simpson clonality was calculated by taking the square root of Simpson's diversity index across productive rearrangements. TCRdb limited this immuneACCESS table to in-frame rearrangements with V and J called. A share of clones is missing; checked studies link under half to unresolved V genes, and the rest is unexplained. That table is the source of V, J and clone size, and D and trimming were worked out from the DNA. The table for this sample lists 130,000 to 150,000 clones; 84% of them were counted only once. Of the sample, about 5.5% is held by the ten largest clones.

Concerning this clone itself: The antigen it binds to is not known. Base-call qualities are not available, and no considerably larger clone is one nucleotide away.

What the research found in general, with its limitations: Clinical and demographic metadata were provided uncurated, with the amount varying by source and participant.

Sequenced input: PBMCs or T cells enriched from blood (not recorded which). This sequence originates from a man aged 35 to 55 with acute COVID-19. The sequence is built from TRBV3-1 (or the pseudogene TRBV3-2) and TRBJ2-6; the D segment could be TRBD1, given 7 matching bases. The CDR3 region has the sequence CASSLQGGFGANVLTF. The nucleotides read TGTGCCAGCAGTCTTCAGGGGGGTTTTGGGGCCAACGTCCTGACTTTC.